These T cell receptor beta chains were read from a single sample in a study of T-cell memory formation after mild COVID-19. MiXCR, applied by TCRdb to the 5' RACE reads, yields one record per CDR3 protein. The sample holds 300,000 to 400,000 distinct CDR3 sequences; more than 20% are singletons and the top ten take around 13%. What was sequenced was PBMCs or a T cell subset sorted from them (not recorded which). Every receptor here comes from an adult woman who had mild COVID-19 (a few samples of this study predate the infection). Cell type and time point are not known. CDR3s include the opening cysteine and the closing phenylalanine or tryptophan. A D gene is named only where the DNA matches it firmly. Not every row has a clone size; where given, it reads once, few, many or a size class.

clone size: -
J gene: TRBJ1-1
D gene: -
V gene: TRBV7-8
CDR3 length: 14
CDR3 DNA: TGTGCCAGCAGCTTAGGGCAAGTATTCACTGAAGCTTTCTTT
CDR3 protein: CASSLGQVFTEAFF

clone size: few
J gene: TRBJ2-7
D gene: -
V gene: TRBV10-3
CDR3 length: 13
CDR3 DNA: TGTGCCATCAGTTTCGGGGGAACCTACGAGCAGTACTTC
CDR3 protein: CAISFGGTYEQYF

clone size: -
J gene: TRBJ2-3
D gene: -
V gene: TRBV15
CDR3 length: 15
CDR3 DNA: TGTGCCACCAGCAGACGGAGGCAGGCCGGAGATACGCAGTATTTT
CDR3 protein: CATSRRRQAGDTQYF

clone size: few
J gene: TRBJ1-2
D gene: TRBD1
V gene: TRBV11-2
CDR3 length: 15
CDR3 DNA: TGTGCCAGCAGCTTTGGACAGGGGGCACCCTATGGCTACACCTTC
CDR3 protein: CASSFGQGAPYGYTF

clone size: -
J gene: TRBJ1-4
D gene: TRBD1
V gene: TRBV15
CDR3 length: 15
CDR3 DNA: TGTGCCACCAGCGGACGGACAGGAGGGAATGAAAAACTGTTTTTT
CDR3 protein: CATSGRTGGNEKLFF

clone size: -
J gene: TRBJ2-3
D gene: TRBD2
V gene: TRBV11-2
CDR3 length: 16
CDR3 DNA: TGTGCCAGCAGCGTCCCTAGCGGGGGGGGGACAGATACGCAGTATTTT
CDR3 protein: CASSVPSGGGTDTQYF

clone size: -
J gene: TRBJ2-7
D gene: -
V gene: TRBV7-2
CDR3 length: 15
CDR3 DNA: TGTGCCAGCAGCTTAGGGGGGGCGTCCTCCTACGAGCAGTACTTC
CDR3 protein: CASSLGGASSYEQYF

clone size: -
J gene: TRBJ1-2
D gene: -
V gene: TRBV27
CDR3 length: 16
CDR3 DNA: TGTGCCAGCAGTCGAACCGGGACGTCAACTAACTATGGCTACACCTTC
CDR3 protein: CASSRTGTSTNYGYTF

clone size: few
J gene: TRBJ2-3
D gene: -
V gene: TRBV12-3/TRBV12-4
CDR3 length: 17
CDR3 DNA: TGTGCCAGCTACTTTTCCGGGACTCACAGTTACACAGATACGCAGTATTTT
CDR3 protein: CASYFSGTHSYTDTQYF

clone size: few
J gene: TRBJ2-5
D gene: -
V gene: TRBV3-1
CDR3 length: 13
CDR3 DNA: TGTGCCAGCAGGGTGACAGGAGGTGAGACCCAGTACTTC
CDR3 protein: CASRVTGGETQYF

clone size: few
J gene: TRBJ2-7
D gene: TRBD1
V gene: TRBV6-2/TRBV6-3
CDR3 length: 15
CDR3 DNA: TGTGCCAGCAGTTACTCTCCGGGACAGTCCTACGAGCAGTACTTC
CDR3 protein: CASSYSPGQSYEQYF

clone size: -
J gene: TRBJ1-1
D gene: -
V gene: TRBV18
CDR3 length: 12
CDR3 DNA: TGTGCCAGCTCACCACCCGCAGGCGAAGCTTTCTTT
CDR3 protein: CASSPPAGEAFF

clone size: -
J gene: TRBJ2-7
D gene: TRBD1
V gene: TRBV12-3/TRBV12-4
CDR3 length: 15
CDR3 DNA: TGTGCCAGCAGTACCGGACAGGGGGCATCCTACGAGCAGTACTTC
CDR3 protein: CASSTGQGASYEQYF

clone size: -
J gene: TRBJ1-4
D gene: -
V gene: TRBV5-4
CDR3 length: 17
CDR3 DNA: TGTGCCAGCAGCCTGTCCGGGGTTAGGATGACTAATGAAAAACTGTTTTTT
CDR3 protein: CASSLSGVRMTNEKLFF

clone size: few
J gene: TRBJ2-7
D gene: -
V gene: TRBV2
CDR3 length: 13
CDR3 DNA: TGTGCCAGCAGTGCAGCCACAGGGTACGAGCAGTACTTC
CDR3 protein: CASSAATGYEQYF

clone size: -
J gene: TRBJ2-7
D gene: TRBD2
V gene: TRBV29-1
CDR3 length: 15
CDR3 DNA: TGCAGCGTTGAAGGTCCTAGCGGTCCTCCCTACGAGCAGTACTTC
CDR3 protein: CSVEGPSGPPYEQYF

clone size: few
J gene: TRBJ1-2
D gene: -
V gene: TRBV12-3/TRBV12-4
CDR3 length: 12
CDR3 DNA: TGTGCCAGCAGTCCGGAGTTCTATGGCTACACCTTC
CDR3 protein: CASSPEFYGYTF

clone size: -
J gene: TRBJ1-1
D gene: -
V gene: TRBV10-3
CDR3 length: 13
CDR3 DNA: TGTGCCATCGGGGGGACCATGAACACTGAAGCTTTCTTT
CDR3 protein: CAIGGTMNTEAFF

clone size: -
J gene: TRBJ1-5
D gene: -
V gene: TRBV15
CDR3 length: 14
CDR3 DNA: TGTGCCACCAGCACTTCGGCCCGGGATCAGCCCCAGCATTTT
CDR3 protein: CATSTSARDQPQHF

clone size: few
J gene: TRBJ2-7
D gene: -
V gene: TRBV30
CDR3 length: 14
CDR3 DNA: TGTGCCTGGAGTGTTTCGGACAGCCCCTACGAGCAGTACTTC
CDR3 protein: CAWSVSDSPYEQYF

clone size: -
J gene: TRBJ2-1
D gene: -
V gene: TRBV11-3
CDR3 length: 14
CDR3 DNA: TGTGCCAGCACCTTAGGGGCTTCTTACAATGAGCAGTTCTTC
CDR3 protein: CASTLGASYNEQFF

clone size: -
J gene: TRBJ1-1
D gene: -
V gene: TRBV5-5
CDR3 length: 16
CDR3 DNA: TGTGCCAGCAGCTTAACCACCCTTACAGAGAACACTGAAGCTTTCTTT
CDR3 protein: CASSLTTLTENTEAFF

clone size: few
J gene: TRBJ2-1
D gene: TRBD2
V gene: TRBV14
CDR3 length: 14
CDR3 DNA: TGTGCCAGCAGCCAAGAAACTAGCGGGGTCCTTCAGTTCTTC
CDR3 protein: CASSQETSGVLQFF

clone size: -
J gene: TRBJ2-2
D gene: -
V gene: TRBV4-1
CDR3 length: 16
CDR3 DNA: TGCGCCAGCAGCCAAGGACTAAGGGGGGCCCTGGGGGAGCTGTTTTTT
CDR3 protein: CASSQGLRGALGELFF

clone size: -
J gene: TRBJ1-2
D gene: -
V gene: TRBV7-9
CDR3 length: 13
CDR3 DNA: TGTGCCAGCAGCTTCTCAGACACCCGCGGCTACACCTTC
CDR3 protein: CASSFSDTRGYTF

clone size: few
J gene: TRBJ2-5
D gene: -
V gene: TRBV20-1
CDR3 length: 13
CDR3 DNA: TGCAGTGCTCCCCTCGAAGGCCAGGAGACCCAGTACTTC
CDR3 protein: CSAPLEGQETQYF

clone size: -
J gene: TRBJ1-6
D gene: -
V gene: TRBV2
CDR3 length: 11
CDR3 DNA: TGTGCCAGCCGTGAGAATTCACCCCTCCACTTT
CDR3 protein: CASRENSPLHF

clone size: many
J gene: TRBJ2-2
D gene: TRBD1
V gene: TRBV5-1
CDR3 length: 16
CDR3 DNA: TGCGCCAGCAGCCTGGGACAGGGGGCGAACACCGGGGAGCTGTTTTTT
CDR3 protein: CASSLGQGANTGELFF

clone size: few
J gene: TRBJ2-7
D gene: TRBD2
V gene: TRBV9
CDR3 length: 12
CDR3 DNA: TGTGCCAGCAGCGTAGTAGCGGGCGAGCAGTACTTC
CDR3 protein: CASSVVAGEQYF

clone size: -
J gene: TRBJ2-7
D gene: -
V gene: TRBV20-1
CDR3 length: 15
CDR3 DNA: TGCAGTGCAATTCCCATCGGGCAGTCCCCCTACGAGCAGTACTTC
CDR3 protein: CSAIPIGQSPYEQYF

clone size: few
J gene: TRBJ1-1
D gene: TRBD1
V gene: TRBV5-6
CDR3 length: 14
CDR3 DNA: TGTGCCAGCAGACAGGGGCCCCGAGGCACTGAAGCTTTCTTT
CDR3 protein: CASRQGPRGTEAFF

clone size: few
J gene: TRBJ2-2
D gene: TRBD2
V gene: TRBV4-2
CDR3 length: 18
CDR3 DNA: TGTGCCAGCAGCCAAGATGGGCTAGCGGGATCGGTCACCGGGGAGCTGTTTTTT
CDR3 protein: CASSQDGLAGSVTGELFF

clone size: few
J gene: TRBJ2-1
D gene: -
V gene: TRBV12-3/TRBV12-4
CDR3 length: 13
CDR3 DNA: TGTGCCAGCACCCGGACAGCGTACAATGAGCAGTTCTTC
CDR3 protein: CASTRTAYNEQFF

clone size: few
J gene: TRBJ1-1
D gene: -
V gene: TRBV12-3/TRBV12-4
CDR3 length: 11
CDR3 DNA: TGTGCCAGCAAATCGGTTATGGGGGCTTTCTTT
CDR3 protein: CASKSVMGAFF

clone size: -
J gene: TRBJ2-7
D gene: TRBD2
V gene: TRBV5-8
CDR3 length: 16
CDR3 DNA: TGTGCCAGCAGCTTGGTGGAACTAGCGAGCTCCTACGAGCAGTACTTC
CDR3 protein: CASSLVELASSYEQYF

clone size: -
J gene: TRBJ2-1
D gene: -
V gene: TRBV2
CDR3 length: 13
CDR3 DNA: TGTGCCAGCAGCGCTGGACGTTACAATGAGCAGTTCTTC
CDR3 protein: CASSAGRYNEQFF

clone size: -
J gene: TRBJ1-5
D gene: -
V gene: TRBV6-5
CDR3 length: 13
CDR3 DNA: TGTGCCAGACAAGACAGTCTCAATCAGCCCCAGCATTTT
CDR3 protein: CARQDSLNQPQHF

clone size: few
J gene: TRBJ1-5
D gene: -
V gene: TRBV30
CDR3 length: 15
CDR3 DNA: TGTGCCTGGAGTGTAAGTGGAGCGAACGGTCAGCCCCAGCATTTT
CDR3 protein: CAWSVSGANGQPQHF

clone size: few
J gene: TRBJ2-3
D gene: TRBD2
V gene: TRBV7-9
CDR3 length: 16
CDR3 DNA: TGTGCCAGCAGCATGATAGCGGGAGCGGGCACAGATACGCAGTATTTT
CDR3 protein: CASSMIAGAGTDTQYF

clone size: many
J gene: TRBJ2-1
D gene: -
V gene: TRBV5-1
CDR3 length: 15
CDR3 DNA: TGCGCCAGCAGCTTGGTAAGGAGCTCCTACAATGAGCAGTTCTTC
CDR3 protein: CASSLVRSSYNEQFF

clone size: -
J gene: TRBJ2-1
D gene: -
V gene: TRBV7-2
CDR3 length: 15
CDR3 DNA: TGTGCCAGCAGCGTAGAAGGGACCTCCTACAATGAGCAGTTCTTC
CDR3 protein: CASSVEGTSYNEQFF

clone size: few
J gene: TRBJ2-1
D gene: TRBD2
V gene: TRBV6-6
CDR3 length: 19
CDR3 DNA: TGTGCCAGCAGTTACTCGAGACTAGCGGGGGGGAGCTCCTACAATGAGCAGTTCTTC
CDR3 protein: CASSYSRLAGGSSYNEQFF

clone size: -
J gene: TRBJ2-5
D gene: TRBD2
V gene: TRBV5-1
CDR3 length: 14
CDR3 DNA: TGCGCCAGCAGCTTGGGAGGACTAGCGGAGACCCAGTACTTC
CDR3 protein: CASSLGGLAETQYF

clone size: -
J gene: TRBJ2-3
D gene: -
V gene: TRBV6-5
CDR3 length: 15
CDR3 DNA: TGTGCCAGCAGTCCCTTTGGGTGGGACACAGATACGCAGTATTTT
CDR3 protein: CASSPFGWDTDTQYF

clone size: many
J gene: TRBJ1-1
D gene: -
V gene: TRBV27
CDR3 length: 13
CDR3 DNA: TGTGCCAGCAAACGGTACCCTAACACTGAAGCTTTCTTT
CDR3 protein: CASKRYPNTEAFF

clone size: few
J gene: TRBJ2-7
D gene: TRBD1
V gene: TRBV7-2
CDR3 length: 15
CDR3 DNA: TGTGCCAGCAGCTCGAAGACAGGGGCGACCTACGAGCAGTACTTC
CDR3 protein: CASSSKTGATYEQYF

clone size: many
J gene: TRBJ2-7
D gene: -
V gene: TRBV5-1
CDR3 length: 16
CDR3 DNA: TGCGCCAGCACCCCGGGTGGGACTTCCAACTCCTACGAGCAGTACTTC
CDR3 protein: CASTPGGTSNSYEQYF